The source of this TCR beta chain is a study of CD8 T cells in ankylosing spondylitis. Points from the study as a whole: Made up of 7 to 9 highly homologous variants, a TCR beta motif appeared characteristic of ankylosing spondylitis blood.

Germline lookup yields CDR1 MGHRA and CDR2 YSYEKL. After removal of 4 bases from V and 3 bases from J, the junction contained 8 bases not matched to a gene. There are 16 residues in the CDR3. This clonotype was seen ten or more times. Its target is not known. TCRdb reprocessed the 5' RACE reads via MiXCR and lists one record per CDR3 protein. This sample has about 160,000 distinct CDR3 sequences; about 16% occur once, and the top ten carry over 7.5%. The sequenced material came from blood, either unsorted or a sorted T cell fraction (not recorded which). This clonotype was obtained from a male donor with ankylosing spondylitis or in good health (not recorded which). The V call is TRBV4-1, the J call TRBJ1-5; 8 nucleotides line up with TRBD1. CDR3 protein: CASSPSGTGTNQPQHF. The CDR3 DNA is TGCGCCAGCAGCCCCTCCGGGACAGGAACCAATCAGCCCCAGCATTTT.